The present entry profiles one TCR beta chain with its context. Methods used by the authors: Reference gene primer amplification in the assay estimated nucleated cell counts. Sequenced by immunoSEQ multiplex PCR; TCRdb stores in-frame clones only, minus some. V and J calls and clone size are as listed in that table; D and trimming were resolved from the DNA. In the table there are about 240,000 clones, roughly 79% of which are singletons. The V gene end was trimmed by 5 bases and the J gene end by 3 bases; junction bases not matched to a gene: 6. The CDR3 loop spans 15 amino acids. The V gene's germline CDR1 is SGHRS and CDR2 YFSETQ. This sample is drawn from a study of blood T cell repertoires in COVID-19. Study-wide context: Sites across the United States, Italy and Spain contributed samples from acute and convalescent COVID-19.

The clonotype was recovered from a woman of 80 years or more with COVID-19, enrolled during active disease. The chain combines TRBV5-1 with TRBJ2-3, with TRBD2 identical over 10 bases. The material sequenced was peripheral blood. The DNA of the CDR3 is TGCGCCAGCAGGACTAGCGGGTGGGGGACAGATACGCAGTATTTT. As protein: CASRTSGWGTDTQYF.